This is a list of T cell receptor beta chains from one sample in a study of blood T cells in healthy people across ages. TCRdb recomputed calls from the 5' RACE reads with MiXCR, one row per CDR3 protein. The repertoire holds 1.5 million to 1.8 million distinct CDR3 sequences, with 40% to 45% as singletons. The sample consisted of blood. These receptors were obtained from a woman in her late teens or twenties in good health. Each CDR3 is given with its conserved first and last residue. Each record gives: J gene, V gene, D gene, clone size, CDR3 DNA, CDR3 protein. D genes are given only for firm matches. For some rows the clone size is stated as once, few or many, or as a class when expanded; others skip it.

j_call: TRBJ2-7
v_call: TRBV7-9
d_call: .
clone_size: .
cdr3_nt: TGTGCCAGCAGCTTAGCTGGTCCGGGAGCCCACGAGCAGTACTTC
cdr3_aa: CASSLAGPGAHEQYF

j_call: TRBJ1-5
v_call: TRBV20-1
d_call: TRBD1
clone_size: .
cdr3_nt: TGCAGTGCCCCGACAGGGGAGAGGAATCAGCCCCAGCATTTT
cdr3_aa: CSAPTGERNQPQHF

j_call: TRBJ2-1
v_call: TRBV7-2
d_call: TRBD2
clone_size: .
cdr3_nt: TGTGCCAGCAGCTTGGGACTAGCGGGATATCAGTCGTTCTTC
cdr3_aa: CASSLGLAGYQSFF

j_call: TRBJ1-2
v_call: TRBV25-1
d_call: TRBD1
clone_size: .
cdr3_nt: TGTGCCAGCAGTGATCCGACAGGGGGCTACACCTTC
cdr3_aa: CASSDPTGGYTF

j_call: TRBJ2-1
v_call: TRBV20-1
d_call: TRBD2
clone_size: few
cdr3_nt: TGCAGTGCTAGAGATGGACTAGCGGGCCGCTACAATGAGCAGTTCTTC
cdr3_aa: CSARDGLAGRYNEQFF

j_call: TRBJ2-3
v_call: TRBV20-1
d_call: .
clone_size: .
cdr3_nt: TGCAGTGCCGAAAGCACAGATACGCAGTATTTT
cdr3_aa: CSAESTDTQYF

j_call: TRBJ2-1
v_call: TRBV20-1
d_call: TRBD2
clone_size: .
cdr3_nt: TGCAGTGCCCCGGGACTAGCGGCTCATAGCTCCTACAATGAGCAGTTCTTC
cdr3_aa: CSAPGLAAHSSYNEQFF

j_call: TRBJ2-7
v_call: TRBV9
d_call: .
clone_size: few
cdr3_nt: TGTGCCAGCAGCGTTACCGGACAGCCCTACGAGCAGTACTTC
cdr3_aa: CASSVTGQPYEQYF

j_call: TRBJ2-5
v_call: TRBV30
d_call: .
clone_size: .
cdr3_nt: TGTGCCTGGGACACCCACGGGCGGCGGTCGCAGTACTTC
cdr3_aa: CAWDTHGRRSQYF

j_call: TRBJ1-5
v_call: TRBV6-2/TRBV6-3
d_call: .
clone_size: .
cdr3_nt: TGTGCCAGCAGGCGAGCGGACGGTTTCAATCAGCCCCAGCATTTT
cdr3_aa: CASRRADGFNQPQHF

j_call: TRBJ2-7
v_call: TRBV5-1
d_call: TRBD2
clone_size: few
cdr3_nt: TGCGCCAGCAGCTTACTAGCGGCAGCCTACGAGCAGTACTTC
cdr3_aa: CASSLLAAAYEQYF

j_call: TRBJ1-2
v_call: TRBV6-5
d_call: .
clone_size: many
cdr3_nt: TGTGCCAGCACTCCTGGACGGAACTATGGCTACACCTTC
cdr3_aa: CASTPGRNYGYTF

j_call: TRBJ2-7
v_call: TRBV27
d_call: .
clone_size: .
cdr3_nt: TGTGCCAGCAGCCTACACGACGGGATAACCTACGAGCAGTACTTC
cdr3_aa: CASSLHDGITYEQYF

j_call: TRBJ1-2
v_call: TRBV20-1
d_call: TRBD1
clone_size: few
cdr3_nt: TGCAGTGCTCCGTCCGGGACAGCAGTATACTATGGCTACACCTTC
cdr3_aa: CSAPSGTAVYYGYTF

j_call: TRBJ1-2
v_call: TRBV7-2
d_call: .
clone_size: .
cdr3_nt: TGTGCCAACAGCTTAGAGCGGAGCCTCAACTATGGCTACACCTTC
cdr3_aa: CANSLERSLNYGYTF

j_call: TRBJ2-3
v_call: TRBV5-5
d_call: .
clone_size: once
cdr3_nt: TGTGCCAGCAGCCCGGATGGTGGAGGGCCGGGAGATACGCAGTATTTT
cdr3_aa: CASSPDGGGPGDTQYF

j_call: TRBJ2-1
v_call: TRBV20-1
d_call: TRBD2
clone_size: .
cdr3_nt: TGCAGTGCTAGAAGCCTAGCGGGAAGCTCCTACAATGAGCAGTTCTTC
cdr3_aa: CSARSLAGSSYNEQFF

j_call: TRBJ2-1
v_call: TRBV29-1
d_call: TRBD2
clone_size: .
cdr3_nt: TGCAGCGTTGTGGGTCTAGCGGGAGAGAATGAGCAGTTCTTC
cdr3_aa: CSVVGLAGENEQFF

j_call: TRBJ2-7
v_call: TRBV6-2/TRBV6-3
d_call: .
clone_size: .
cdr3_nt: TGTGCCAGCAGTCCTCGGGCCTTCCCGAGGAATGAGCAGTACTTC
cdr3_aa: CASSPRAFPRNEQYF

j_call: TRBJ1-2
v_call: TRBV20-1
d_call: TRBD1
clone_size: few
cdr3_nt: TGCAGTGCTAGAGATTTCGGGACAGGATATGGGCATGGCAACACCTTC
cdr3_aa: CSARDFGTGYGHGNTF

j_call: TRBJ1-6
v_call: TRBV4-1
d_call: .
clone_size: .
cdr3_nt: TGCGCCAGCAGCCAAGGGGCTAGACAGAGCCCCTATAATTCACCCCTCCACTTT
cdr3_aa: CASSQGARQSPYNSPLHF

j_call: TRBJ2-4
v_call: TRBV29-1
d_call: .
clone_size: few
cdr3_nt: TGCAGCGTTGGCCGAGGAGCCAAAAACATTCAGTACTTC
cdr3_aa: CSVGRGAKNIQYF

j_call: TRBJ1-3
v_call: TRBV4-3
d_call: .
clone_size: .
cdr3_nt: TGCGCCAGCAGCCAAGCGGCCTCAGGGGAAGGTGGAAACACCATATATTTT
cdr3_aa: CASSQAASGEGGNTIYF

j_call: TRBJ2-1
v_call: TRBV19
d_call: .
clone_size: once
cdr3_nt: TGTGCCAGTAGTATCCGGGAAAACAATGAGCAGTTCTTC
cdr3_aa: CASSIRENNEQFF

j_call: TRBJ1-2
v_call: TRBV13
d_call: .
clone_size: few
cdr3_nt: TGTGCCAGCAGCCCCAACGGGGGGAACTATGGCTACACCTTC
cdr3_aa: CASSPNGGNYGYTF

j_call: TRBJ2-7
v_call: TRBV20-1
d_call: TRBD2
clone_size: few
cdr3_nt: TGCAGTGCCACGACTAGCGGGACCTCCTACGAGCAGTACTTC
cdr3_aa: CSATTSGTSYEQYF

j_call: TRBJ1-1
v_call: TRBV5-1
d_call: .
clone_size: .
cdr3_nt: TGCGCCAGCAGCCGGGGGGTTGGGAACACTGAAGCTTTCTTT
cdr3_aa: CASSRGVGNTEAFF

j_call: TRBJ1-5
v_call: TRBV11-2
d_call: .
clone_size: .
cdr3_nt: TGTGCCAGCAGCTTAGATTTGGGGGCGGGTCAGCCCCAGCATTTT
cdr3_aa: CASSLDLGAGQPQHF

j_call: TRBJ2-1
v_call: TRBV29-1
d_call: .
clone_size: few
cdr3_nt: TGCAGCGTCGGCAGGGTCAGCTCCTACAATGAGCAGTTCTTC
cdr3_aa: CSVGRVSSYNEQFF

j_call: TRBJ1-2
v_call: TRBV4-1
d_call: TRBD1
clone_size: .
cdr3_nt: TGCGCCAGCAGCGGGGACAGGCAGGGGGTGACAGGCTACACCTTC
cdr3_aa: CASSGDRQGVTGYTF

j_call: TRBJ1-1
v_call: TRBV11-2
d_call: .
clone_size: few
cdr3_nt: TGTGCCAGCAGCTTCCGGACACTCATGAACACTGAAGCTTTCTTT
cdr3_aa: CASSFRTLMNTEAFF

j_call: TRBJ2-1
v_call: TRBV7-2
d_call: .
clone_size: few
cdr3_nt: TGTGCCAGCATCACAGGGTTCTCGCACAATGAGCAGTTCTTC
cdr3_aa: CASITGFSHNEQFF

j_call: TRBJ2-5
v_call: TRBV9
d_call: TRBD2
clone_size: few
cdr3_nt: TGTGCCAGCAGCCCCCCCCGGACTAGCGGGAGACAAGAGACCCAGTACTTC
cdr3_aa: CASSPPRTSGRQETQYF

j_call: TRBJ2-3
v_call: TRBV5-1
d_call: .
clone_size: few
cdr3_nt: TGCGCCAGCAGCTCCGGACTGCGCGGTTGGACAGATACGCAGTATTTT
cdr3_aa: CASSSGLRGWTDTQYF

j_call: TRBJ2-7
v_call: TRBV15
d_call: .
clone_size: .
cdr3_nt: TGTGCCACCAGCAGAGATGGGAGTGGAGAGCAGTACTTC
cdr3_aa: CATSRDGSGEQYF

j_call: TRBJ2-1
v_call: TRBV4-1
d_call: TRBD2
clone_size: .
cdr3_nt: TGCGCCAGCAGCCAAGATGCGGGGGGCCGGAATGAGCAGTTCTTC
cdr3_aa: CASSQDAGGRNEQFF

j_call: TRBJ1-2
v_call: TRBV20-1
d_call: TRBD1
clone_size: .
cdr3_nt: TGCAGTGCTATACAGGGGAACTATGGCTACACCTTC
cdr3_aa: CSAIQGNYGYTF

j_call: TRBJ2-1
v_call: TRBV18
d_call: .
clone_size: few
cdr3_nt: TGTGCCAGCTCACCCGCAGGATTCTCCTACAATGAGCAGTTCTTC
cdr3_aa: CASSPAGFSYNEQFF

j_call: TRBJ2-3
v_call: TRBV6-1
d_call: TRBD2
clone_size: few
cdr3_nt: TGTGCCAGCAGTACCCCCTTCTTGGTAGCGGGTCGGGTACATACGCAGTATTTT
cdr3_aa: CASSTPFLVAGRVHTQYF

j_call: TRBJ2-1
v_call: TRBV20-1
d_call: .
clone_size: few
cdr3_nt: TGCAGTGCTAATCCCTGGTCTACGGTTAGTGAGCAGTTCTTC
cdr3_aa: CSANPWSTVSEQFF

j_call: TRBJ1-1
v_call: TRBV10-3
d_call: .
clone_size: .
cdr3_nt: TGTGCCATCGGAGGGACGCTAGCGGCTGAAGCTTTCTTT
cdr3_aa: CAIGGTLAAEAFF